This passage covers 5 T cell receptor beta chains from one sample sequenced in a study of blood T cell repertoires in COVID-19. The method was immunoSEQ multiplex PCR; TCRdb's version includes in-frame clones alone and lacks a portion of them. The sample holds under 350,000 clones, roughly nine tenths seen once. Sequencing input: peripheral blood. These receptors were obtained from a man aged 50 to 60 with acute or convalescent COVID-19.

This clone has a single count. This sequence joins TRBV7-3 and TRBJ2-7; 12 nucleotides align to TRBD2. The trim removed 1 base at V and 6 bases at J, leaving 4 bases unmatched. CDR1 and CDR2 (germline): SGHTA, FQGTGA. The CDR3 consists of 15 residues. The CDR3 DNA sequence: TGTGCCAGCAGCTTAAGACTAGCGGGGGACGGCGAGCAGTACTTC. Amino acid sequence: CASSLRLAGDGEQYF.

This sequence joins TRBV5-8 and TRBJ2-3; TRBD2 aligns across 11 bases. The CDR3 covers 16 residues. CDR1 is SGHTS, CDR2 YDEGEE, per germline. The V and J ends lost 0 bases and 2 bases, in that order; junction bases with no gene match: 2. Here the CDR3 reads CASSLGTSGSTDTQYF. CDR3 in DNA: TGTGCCAGCAGCTTGGGGACTAGCGGGTCCACAGATACGCAGTATTTT.

The V call is TRBV7-8, the J call TRBJ2-7; TRBD1 matches 9 bases. Germline V CDR1 and CDR2: SGHVS, FQNEAQ. The CDR3 consists of 15 residues. J lost 3 bases, V lost 3 bases, and 6 bases had no gene match. The CDR3 loop is CASSFLTGGFYEQYF. The CDR3 region has the DNA TGTGCCAGCAGCTTCCTCACAGGGGGCTTCTACGAGCAGTACTTC.

The chain carries TRBV16 and TRBJ1-1; D is ambiguous. Looked up from germline, CDR1 is KGHSY and CDR2 is FQNENV. CDR3 size: 12 residues. V lost 4 bases, J lost 1 base, and 4 bases lay in between. As DNA, the CDR3 is TGTGCCAGCAGCCTAGAGAACACTGAAGCTTTCTTT. This encodes CASSLENTEAFF.

This rearrangement joins TRBV29-1 to TRBJ2-1, with TRBD1 matching 7 bases. CDR1 is SQVTM, CDR2 ANQGSEA, per germline. The CDR3 has 13 amino acids. The V segment lost 4 bases and the J segment 4 bases; nucleotides outside the gene matches: 4. CDR3 residues: CSVGQGVYNEQFF. The CDR3 nucleotides read TGCAGCGTTGGTCAGGGGGTGTACAATGAGCAGTTCTTC.